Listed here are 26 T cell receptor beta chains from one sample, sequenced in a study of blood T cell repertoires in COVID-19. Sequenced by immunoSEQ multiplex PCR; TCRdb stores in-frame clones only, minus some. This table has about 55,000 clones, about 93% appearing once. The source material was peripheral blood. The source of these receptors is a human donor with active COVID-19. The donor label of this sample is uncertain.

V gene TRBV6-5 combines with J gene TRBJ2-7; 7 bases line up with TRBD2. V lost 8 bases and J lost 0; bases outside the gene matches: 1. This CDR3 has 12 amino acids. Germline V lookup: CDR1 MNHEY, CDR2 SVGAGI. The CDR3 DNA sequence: TGTGCCAGCCGGGGGGACTCCTACGAGCAGTACGTC. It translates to CASRGDSYEQYV.

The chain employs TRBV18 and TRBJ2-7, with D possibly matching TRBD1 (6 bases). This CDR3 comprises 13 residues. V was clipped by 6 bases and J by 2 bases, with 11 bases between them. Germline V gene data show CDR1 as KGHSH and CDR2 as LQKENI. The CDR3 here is CASSLTGTYEQYF. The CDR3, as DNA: TGTGCCAGCTCGCTCACAGGGACCTACGAGCAGTACTTC.

The CDR3 DNA reads as TGCGCCAGCAGCCGAGACAGGGGGCCGGACTATGGCTACACCTTC. Translation gives CASSRDRGPDYGYTF. The chain links TRBV4-3 to TRBJ1-2, with 10 bases aligning to TRBD1. This CDR3 has 15 amino acids. Germline V gene lookup returns CDR1 LGHNA and CDR2 YSLEER. The V gene end was trimmed by 4 bases and the J gene end by 3 bases; junction bases not matched to a gene: 5.

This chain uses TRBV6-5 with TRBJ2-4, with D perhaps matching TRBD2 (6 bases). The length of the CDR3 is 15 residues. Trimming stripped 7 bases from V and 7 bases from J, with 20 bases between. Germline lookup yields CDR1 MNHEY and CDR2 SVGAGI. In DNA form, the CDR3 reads TGTGCCAGCACCCCCGCGGGGAGCCGGCCGAACATTCAGTACTTC. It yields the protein CASTPAGSRPNIQYF.

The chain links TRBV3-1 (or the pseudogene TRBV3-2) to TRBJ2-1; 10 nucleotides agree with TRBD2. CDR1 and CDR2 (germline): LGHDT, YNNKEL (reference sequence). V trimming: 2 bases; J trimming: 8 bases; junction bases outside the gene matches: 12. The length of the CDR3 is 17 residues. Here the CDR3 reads CASSQLILAGYRDEQFF. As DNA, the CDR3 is TGTGCCAGCAGCCAATTGATACTAGCGGGGTACCGGGATGAGCAGTTCTTC.

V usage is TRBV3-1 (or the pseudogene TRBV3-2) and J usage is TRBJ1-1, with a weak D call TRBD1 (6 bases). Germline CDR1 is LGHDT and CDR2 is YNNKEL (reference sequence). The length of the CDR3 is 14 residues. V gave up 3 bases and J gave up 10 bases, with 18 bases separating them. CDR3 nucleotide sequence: TGTGCCAGCAGCCACCCAGGGGCGGTTGTTCTAGCTTTCTTT. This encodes CASSHPGAVVLAFF.

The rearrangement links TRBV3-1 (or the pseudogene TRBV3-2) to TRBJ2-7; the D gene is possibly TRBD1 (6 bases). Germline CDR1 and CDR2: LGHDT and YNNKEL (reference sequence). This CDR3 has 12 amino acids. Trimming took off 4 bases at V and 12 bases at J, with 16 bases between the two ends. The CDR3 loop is CASSPVGGLSYF. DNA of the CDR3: TGTGCCAGCAGCCCCGTAGGGGGATTGTCGTACTTC.

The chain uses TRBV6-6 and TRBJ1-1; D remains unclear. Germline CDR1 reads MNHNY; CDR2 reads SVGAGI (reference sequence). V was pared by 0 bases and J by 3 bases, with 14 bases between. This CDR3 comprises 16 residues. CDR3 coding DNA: TGTGCCAGCAGTTACTCGCCCCGACCCGGGGACACTGAAGCTTTCTTT. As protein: CASSYSPRPGDTEAFF.

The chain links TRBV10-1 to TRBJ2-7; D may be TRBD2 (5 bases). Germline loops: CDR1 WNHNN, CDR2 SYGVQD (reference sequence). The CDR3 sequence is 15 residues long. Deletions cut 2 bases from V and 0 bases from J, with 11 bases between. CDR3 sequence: CASSEAGFSSYEQYF. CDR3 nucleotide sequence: TGCGCCAGCAGTGAGGCGGGCTTCAGCTCCTACGAGCAGTACTTC.

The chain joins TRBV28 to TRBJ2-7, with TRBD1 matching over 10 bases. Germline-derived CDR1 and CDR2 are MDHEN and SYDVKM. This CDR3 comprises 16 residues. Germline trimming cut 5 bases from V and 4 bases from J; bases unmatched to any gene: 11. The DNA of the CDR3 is TGTGCCAGCAGTCCCTGGGGGACAGGGGATTCTTACGAGCAGTACTTC. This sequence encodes CASSPWGTGDSYEQYF.

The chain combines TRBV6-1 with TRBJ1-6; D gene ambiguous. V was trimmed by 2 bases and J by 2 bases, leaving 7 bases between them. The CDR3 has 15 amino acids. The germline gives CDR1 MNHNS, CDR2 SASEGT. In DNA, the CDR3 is TGTGCCAGCAGTGAATGGCTGACCTATAATTCACCCCTCCACTTT. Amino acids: CASSEWLTYNSPLHF.

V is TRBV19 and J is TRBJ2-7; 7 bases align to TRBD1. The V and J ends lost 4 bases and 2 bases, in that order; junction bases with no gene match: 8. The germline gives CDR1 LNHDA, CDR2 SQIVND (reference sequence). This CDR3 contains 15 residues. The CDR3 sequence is CASSRGQPLTYEQYF. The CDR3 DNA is TGTGCCAGTAGTAGGGGACAGCCCCTGACCTACGAGCAGTACTTC.

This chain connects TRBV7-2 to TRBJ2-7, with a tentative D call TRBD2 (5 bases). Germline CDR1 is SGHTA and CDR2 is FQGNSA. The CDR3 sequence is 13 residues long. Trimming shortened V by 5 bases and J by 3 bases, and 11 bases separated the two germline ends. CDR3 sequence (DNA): TGTGCCAGCAGCGCCGGGATCTACTACGAGCAGTACGTC. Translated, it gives CASSAGIYYEQYV.

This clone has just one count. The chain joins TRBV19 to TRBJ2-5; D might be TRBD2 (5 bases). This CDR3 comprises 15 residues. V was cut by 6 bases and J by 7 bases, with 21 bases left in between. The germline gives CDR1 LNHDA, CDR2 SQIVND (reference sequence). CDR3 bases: TGTGCCAGTAGCCGACAATCGTTTGGAAGCGGGACCCAGTACTTC. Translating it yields CASSRQSFGSGTQYF.

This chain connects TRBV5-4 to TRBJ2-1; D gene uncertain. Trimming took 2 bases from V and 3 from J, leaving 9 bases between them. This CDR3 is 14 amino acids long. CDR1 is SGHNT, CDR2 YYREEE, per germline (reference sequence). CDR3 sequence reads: CASSFRQNYNEQFF. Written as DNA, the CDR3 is TGTGCCAGCAGCTTCCGACAAAACTACAATGAGCAGTTCTTC.

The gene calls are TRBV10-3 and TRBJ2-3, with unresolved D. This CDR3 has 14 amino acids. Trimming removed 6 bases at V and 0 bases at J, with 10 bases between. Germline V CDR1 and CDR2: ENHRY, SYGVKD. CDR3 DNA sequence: TGTGCCATCAGCCGGGTCTCTAGCACAGATACGCAGTATTTT. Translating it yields CAISRVSSTDTQYF.

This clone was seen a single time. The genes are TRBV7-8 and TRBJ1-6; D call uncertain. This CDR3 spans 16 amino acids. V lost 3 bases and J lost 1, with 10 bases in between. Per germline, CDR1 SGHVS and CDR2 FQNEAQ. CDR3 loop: CASSLIPESYNSPLHF. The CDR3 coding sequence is TGTGCCAGCAGCTTGATCCCTGAGTCCTATAATTCACCCCTCCACTTT.

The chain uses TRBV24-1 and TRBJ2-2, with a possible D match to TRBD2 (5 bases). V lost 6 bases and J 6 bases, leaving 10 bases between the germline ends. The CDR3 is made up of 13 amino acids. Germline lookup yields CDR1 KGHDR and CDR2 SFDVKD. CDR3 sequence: CATSKPGSGELFF. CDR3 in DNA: TGTGCCACCAGTAAACCGGGGTCCGGGGAGCTGTTTTTT.

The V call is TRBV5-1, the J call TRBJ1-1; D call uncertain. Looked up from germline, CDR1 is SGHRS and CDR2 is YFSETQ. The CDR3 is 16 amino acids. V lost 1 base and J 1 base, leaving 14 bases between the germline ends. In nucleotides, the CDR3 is TGCGCCAGCAGCTTGTATTTCCGGGGTTGGAACACTGAAGCTTTCTTT. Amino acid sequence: CASSLYFRGWNTEAFF.

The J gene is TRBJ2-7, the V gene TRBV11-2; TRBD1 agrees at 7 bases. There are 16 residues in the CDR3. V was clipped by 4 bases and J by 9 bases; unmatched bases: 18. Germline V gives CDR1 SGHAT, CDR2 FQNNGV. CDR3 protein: CASSSETGTVPFGQYF. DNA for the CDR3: TGTGCCAGCAGCTCAGAAACCGGGACAGTCCCCTTCGGGCAGTACTTC.

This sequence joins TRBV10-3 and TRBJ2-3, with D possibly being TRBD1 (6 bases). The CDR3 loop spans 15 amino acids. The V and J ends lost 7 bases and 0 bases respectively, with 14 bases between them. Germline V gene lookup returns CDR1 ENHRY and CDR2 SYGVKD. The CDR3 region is CAITPGQSSTDTQYF. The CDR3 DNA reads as TGTGCCATCACTCCAGGACAGAGCAGCACAGATACGCAGTATTTT.

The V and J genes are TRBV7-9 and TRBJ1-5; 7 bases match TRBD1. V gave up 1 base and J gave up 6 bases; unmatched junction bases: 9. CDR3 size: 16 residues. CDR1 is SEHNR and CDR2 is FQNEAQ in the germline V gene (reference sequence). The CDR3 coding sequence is TGTGCCAGCAGCTTAGGGACAGGTCCCCCTGGTCAGCCCCAGCATTTT. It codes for CASSLGTGPPGQPQHF.

The CDR3 DNA follows: TGTGCCAGCTCACAGCTGGACAGGGAGATTTGGCACACCTTC. Its protein product is CASSQLDREIWHTF. The V and J genes are TRBV18 and TRBJ1-2, with 8 bases that match TRBD1. This CDR3 is 14 amino acids long. J was trimmed by 12 bases and V by 4 bases; bases with no gene match: 13. From germline, CDR1 is KGHSH and CDR2 LQKENI.

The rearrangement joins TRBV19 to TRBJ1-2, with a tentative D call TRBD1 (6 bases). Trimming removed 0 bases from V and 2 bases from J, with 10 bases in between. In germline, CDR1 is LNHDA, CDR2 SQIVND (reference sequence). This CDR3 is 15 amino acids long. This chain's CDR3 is CASSIDGGANYGYTF. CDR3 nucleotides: TGTGCCAGTAGTATAGATGGGGGCGCAAACTATGGCTACACCTTC.

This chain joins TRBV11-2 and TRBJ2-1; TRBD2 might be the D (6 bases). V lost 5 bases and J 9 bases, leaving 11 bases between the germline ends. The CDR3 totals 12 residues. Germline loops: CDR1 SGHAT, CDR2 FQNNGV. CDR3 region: CASSPGGAEQFF. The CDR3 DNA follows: TGTGCCAGCAGCCCTGGAGGGGCTGAGCAGTTCTTC.

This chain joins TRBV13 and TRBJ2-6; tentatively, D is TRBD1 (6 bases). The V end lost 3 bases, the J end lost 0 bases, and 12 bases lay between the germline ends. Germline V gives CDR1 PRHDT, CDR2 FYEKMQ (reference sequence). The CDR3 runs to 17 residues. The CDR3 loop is CASSFLGHPSGANVLTF. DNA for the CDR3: TGTGCCAGCAGCTTCCTGGGACATCCCTCTGGGGCCAACGTCCTGACTTTC. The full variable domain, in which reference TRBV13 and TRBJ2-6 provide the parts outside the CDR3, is AAGVIQSPRHLIKEKRETATLKCYPIPRHDTVYWYQQGPGQDPQFLISFYEKMQSDKGSIPDRFSAQQFSDYHSELNMSSLELGDSALYFCASSFLGHPSGANVLTFGAGSRLTVL.